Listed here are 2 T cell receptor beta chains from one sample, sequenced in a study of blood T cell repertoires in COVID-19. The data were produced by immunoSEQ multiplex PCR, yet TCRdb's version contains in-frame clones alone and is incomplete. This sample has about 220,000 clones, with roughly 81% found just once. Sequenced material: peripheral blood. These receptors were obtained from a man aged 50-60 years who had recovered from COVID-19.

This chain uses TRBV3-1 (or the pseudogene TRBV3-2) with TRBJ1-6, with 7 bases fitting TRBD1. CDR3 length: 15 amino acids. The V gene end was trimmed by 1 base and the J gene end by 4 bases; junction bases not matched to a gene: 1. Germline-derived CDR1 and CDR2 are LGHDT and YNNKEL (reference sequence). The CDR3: CASSQAGQYNSPLHF. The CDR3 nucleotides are TGTGCCAGCAGCCAAGCGGGACAGTATAATTCACCCCTCCACTTT.

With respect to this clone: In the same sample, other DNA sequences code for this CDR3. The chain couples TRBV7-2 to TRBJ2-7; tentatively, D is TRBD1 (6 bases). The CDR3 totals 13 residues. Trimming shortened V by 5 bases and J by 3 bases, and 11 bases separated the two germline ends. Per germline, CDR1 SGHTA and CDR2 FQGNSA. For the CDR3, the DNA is TGTGCCAGCAGCCCCCGGACAGTCTACGAGCAGTACTTC. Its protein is CASSPRTVYEQYF.